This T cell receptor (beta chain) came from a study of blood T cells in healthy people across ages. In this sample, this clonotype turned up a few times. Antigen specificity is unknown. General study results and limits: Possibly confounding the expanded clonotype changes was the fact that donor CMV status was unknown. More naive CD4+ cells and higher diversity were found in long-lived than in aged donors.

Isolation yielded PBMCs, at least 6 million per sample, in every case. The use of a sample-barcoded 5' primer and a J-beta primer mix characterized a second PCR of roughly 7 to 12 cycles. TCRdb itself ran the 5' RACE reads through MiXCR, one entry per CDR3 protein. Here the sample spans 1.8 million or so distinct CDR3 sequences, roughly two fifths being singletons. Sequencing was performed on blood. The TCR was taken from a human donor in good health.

CDR3: CASKGAGGVETQYF. The CDR3 DNA reads TGCGCCAGCAAAGGGGCAGGGGGCGTAGAGACCCAGTACTTC. The genes are TRBV10-2 and TRBJ2-5; 8 nucleotides match TRBD1. With V trimmed by 7 bases and J by 4 bases, 8 bases remained unmatched. This CDR3 region has 14 residues. The germline V gene has CDR1 WSHSY and CDR2 SAAADI.